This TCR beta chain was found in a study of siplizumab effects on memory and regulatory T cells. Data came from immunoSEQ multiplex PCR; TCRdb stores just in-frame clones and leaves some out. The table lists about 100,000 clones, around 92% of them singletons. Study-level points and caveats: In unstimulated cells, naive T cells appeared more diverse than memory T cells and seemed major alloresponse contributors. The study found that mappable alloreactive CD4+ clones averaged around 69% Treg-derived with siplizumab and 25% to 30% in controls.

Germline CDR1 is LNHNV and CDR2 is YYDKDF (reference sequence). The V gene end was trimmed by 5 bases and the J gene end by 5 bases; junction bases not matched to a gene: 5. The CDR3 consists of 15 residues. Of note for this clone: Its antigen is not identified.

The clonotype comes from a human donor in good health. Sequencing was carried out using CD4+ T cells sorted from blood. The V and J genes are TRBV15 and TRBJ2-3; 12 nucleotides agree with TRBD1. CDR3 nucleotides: TGTGCCACCAGCTCCCGGGACAGGGGGCAAGATACGCAGTATTTT. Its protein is CATSSRDRGQDTQYF.